This T cell receptor beta chain stems from a study of vaccination and CD4 T cells after COVID-19. Turning to the study itself: Convalescent patients gave post-COVID blood a median about 100 days post-diagnosis, range 35 to 161.

Of note for this clonotype: Its antigen is currently unknown. The DNA is omitted, as the CDR3 cannot be located on it reliably, and the CDR3 follows TCRdb's listing.

Specified treatment: 10-day PBMC culture with coronavirus spike peptide pools or control peptides (ViraFEST assay). Harvesting of the unexposed donor's CD4+ T cells predated the COVID-19 pandemic (2011-2018). The CDR3 sequence runs 23 residues, both termini included. The assay that was used to sequence DNA from cultured CD4+ T cells was the Oncomine TCR Beta short-read assay. The template was genomic DNA from cultured CD4+ T cells. A single record per CDR3 protein comes from TCRdb applying MiXCR to the PCR reads. The sample carries 8,500 to 14,000 distinct CDR3 sequences, 30% to 40% recorded once. This TCR came from a human donor in good health. The V call is TRBV21-1, the J call TRBJ2-7. TRBV21-1 counts as a pseudogene. The sequenced material came from CD4+ T cells from blood, cultured in vitro. The CDR3 spells CASTNQTSMYLCASIGSSYEQYF.